There are a few counts of the clone carrying this T cell receptor beta chain. Its antigen is not identified. This record belongs to a study of T cell responses to AZD1222 COVID-19 vaccine. Study results and limitations: Donors, mostly white British, included more females; clonal diversity was possibly underestimated. Two doses of AZD1222 preceded a rise in Spike-specific TCR breadth and depth. Mapped onto spike, vaccine-associated CD4 TCRs spanned it and were dominant at 160-218 and 743-854.

The V end was cut by 4 bases, the J end by 4 bases, with 13 bases between. Germline V CDR1 and CDR2: LNHDA, SQIVND (reference sequence). This CDR3 has 14 amino acids. Sequencing was performed with immunoSEQ multiplex PCR; in TCRdb, only in-frame clones are kept and a portion is missing. The table has fewer than 120,000 clones, roughly four fifths seen once. The TCR was taken from an adult in good health. The gene calls are TRBV19 and TRBJ1-1, with D perhaps matching TRBD1 (6 bases). The sample here was peripheral blood, taken on day 0 of AZD1222 vaccination. CDR3 sequence reads: CASSTRQAGTEAFF. In DNA form, the CDR3 reads TGTGCCAGTAGTACGAGACAGGCGGGCACTGAAGCTTTCTTT.